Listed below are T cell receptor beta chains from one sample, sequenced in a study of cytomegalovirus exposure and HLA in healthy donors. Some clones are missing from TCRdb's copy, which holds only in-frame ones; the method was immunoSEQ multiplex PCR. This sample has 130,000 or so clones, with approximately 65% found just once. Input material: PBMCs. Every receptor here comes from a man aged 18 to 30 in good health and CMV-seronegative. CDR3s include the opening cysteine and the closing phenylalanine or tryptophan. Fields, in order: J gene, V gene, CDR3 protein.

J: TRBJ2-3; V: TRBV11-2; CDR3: CASSPLAGSRGDTQYF
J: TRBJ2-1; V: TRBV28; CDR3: CASSPHDAREVEQFF
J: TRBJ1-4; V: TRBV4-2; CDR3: CASSQEGGINEKLFF
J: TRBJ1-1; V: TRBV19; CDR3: CASSMGRVGSEAFF
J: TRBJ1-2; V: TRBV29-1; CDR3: CSAIQGNYGYTF
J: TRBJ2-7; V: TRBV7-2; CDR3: CASSLLRGGGDRRYEQYF
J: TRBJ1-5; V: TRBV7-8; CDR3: CASSLRQQGSGQPQHF
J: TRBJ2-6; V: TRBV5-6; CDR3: CASSLAYGRSGANVLTF
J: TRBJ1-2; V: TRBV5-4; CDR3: CASSSTGTSKANYGYTF
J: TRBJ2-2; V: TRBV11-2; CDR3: CASSPVKGTNTGELFF
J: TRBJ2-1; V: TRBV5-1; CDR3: CASSPSRITGVYNEQFF
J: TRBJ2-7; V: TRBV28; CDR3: CASSQKEDGNSYEQYF
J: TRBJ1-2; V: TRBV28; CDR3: CASAVGLLYGYTF
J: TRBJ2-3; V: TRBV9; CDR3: CASRGTSGASSTDTQYF
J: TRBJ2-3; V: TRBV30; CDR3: CAATLGDTQYF
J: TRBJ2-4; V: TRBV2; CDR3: CASISGTEYTKNIQYF
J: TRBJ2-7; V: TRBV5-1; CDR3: CASSLESGCEQYF
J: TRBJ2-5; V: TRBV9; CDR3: CASSVGGGMETQYF
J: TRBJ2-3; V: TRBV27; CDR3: CASTVEGTDTQYF
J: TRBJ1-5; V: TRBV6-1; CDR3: CASSWTGGVQPQHF
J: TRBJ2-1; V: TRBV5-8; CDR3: CASSFLAGARSEQFF
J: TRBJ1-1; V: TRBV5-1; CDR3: CASRKGGVNTEAFF
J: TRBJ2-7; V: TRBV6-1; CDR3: CASSDRLAGSYEQYF
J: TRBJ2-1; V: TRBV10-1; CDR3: CASIENEQFF